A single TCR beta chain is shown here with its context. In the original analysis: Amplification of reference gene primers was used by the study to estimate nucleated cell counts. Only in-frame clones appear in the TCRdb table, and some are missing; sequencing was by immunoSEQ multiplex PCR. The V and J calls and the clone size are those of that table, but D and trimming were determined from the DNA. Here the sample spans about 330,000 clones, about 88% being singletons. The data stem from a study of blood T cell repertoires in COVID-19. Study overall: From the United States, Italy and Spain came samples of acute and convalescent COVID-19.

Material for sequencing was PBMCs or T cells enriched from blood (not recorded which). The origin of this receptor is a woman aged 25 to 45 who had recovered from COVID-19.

CDR3 residues: CASSYPNTEAFF. DNA for the CDR3: TGTGCCAGCAGTTACCCTAACACTGAAGCTTTCTTT. The chain links TRBV6-2 or TRBV6-3 to TRBJ1-1; D gene unclear. V was shortened by 2 bases and J by 2 bases, with 3 bases between the two germline ends. CDR3 size: 12 residues. The germline V gene encodes CDR1 MNHEY and CDR2 SVGEGT.